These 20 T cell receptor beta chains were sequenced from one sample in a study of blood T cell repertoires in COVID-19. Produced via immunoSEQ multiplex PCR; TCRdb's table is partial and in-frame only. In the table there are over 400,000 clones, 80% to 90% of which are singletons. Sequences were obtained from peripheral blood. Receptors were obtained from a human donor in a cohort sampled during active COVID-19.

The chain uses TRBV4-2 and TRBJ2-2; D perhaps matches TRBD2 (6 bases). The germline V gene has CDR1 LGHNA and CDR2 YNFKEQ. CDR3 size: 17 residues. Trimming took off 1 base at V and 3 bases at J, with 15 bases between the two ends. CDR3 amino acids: CASSQAPGLTYTGELFF. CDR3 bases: TGTGCCAGCAGCCAAGCCCCGGGACTTACGTACACCGGGGAGCTGTTTTTT.

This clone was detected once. The CDR3 DNA reads TGTGCCAGCAGCTCCTCTCAAGGGGCTAATGAAAAACTGTTTTTT. Protein sequence: CASSSSQGANEKLFF. V gene TRBV13 combines with J gene TRBJ1-4; D is possibly TRBD1 (5 bases). CDR1 and CDR2 from the germline V gene are PRHDT and FYEKMQ (reference sequence). Trimming took 4 bases from V and 3 from J, leaving 12 bases between them. The CDR3 runs to 15 residues.

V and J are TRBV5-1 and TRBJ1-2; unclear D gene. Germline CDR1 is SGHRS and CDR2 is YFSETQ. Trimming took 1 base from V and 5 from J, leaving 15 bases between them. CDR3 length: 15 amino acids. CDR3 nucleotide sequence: TGCGCCAGCAGCTTGCATTCCGAGGAGGGTTATGGCTACACCTTC. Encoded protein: CASSLHSEEGYGYTF.

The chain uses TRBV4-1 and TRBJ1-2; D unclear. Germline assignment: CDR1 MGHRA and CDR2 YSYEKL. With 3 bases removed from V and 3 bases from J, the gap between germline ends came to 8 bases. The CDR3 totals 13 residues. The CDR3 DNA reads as TGCGCCAGCAGCCATCTACGATACTATGGCTACACCTTC. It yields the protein CASSHLRYYGYTF.

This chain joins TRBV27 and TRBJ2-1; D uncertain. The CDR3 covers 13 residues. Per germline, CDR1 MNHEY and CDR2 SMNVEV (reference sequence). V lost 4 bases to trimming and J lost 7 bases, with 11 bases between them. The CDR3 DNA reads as TGTGCCAGCAGTTCCCTAACGCGGAATGAGCAGTTCTTC. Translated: CASSSLTRNEQFF.

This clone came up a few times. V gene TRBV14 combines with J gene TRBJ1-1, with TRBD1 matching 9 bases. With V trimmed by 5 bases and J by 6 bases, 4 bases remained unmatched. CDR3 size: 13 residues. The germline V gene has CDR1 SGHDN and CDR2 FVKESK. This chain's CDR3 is CASSSTGGSEAFF. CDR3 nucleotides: TGTGCCAGCAGCTCGACAGGGGGGTCTGAAGCTTTCTTT.

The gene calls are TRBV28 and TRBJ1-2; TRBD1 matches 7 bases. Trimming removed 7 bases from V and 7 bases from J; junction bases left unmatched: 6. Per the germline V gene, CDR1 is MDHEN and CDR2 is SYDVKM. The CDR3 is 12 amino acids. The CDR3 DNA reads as TGTGCCAGCAATTCAGGGGGGTTTGGCTACACCTTC. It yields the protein CASNSGGFGYTF.

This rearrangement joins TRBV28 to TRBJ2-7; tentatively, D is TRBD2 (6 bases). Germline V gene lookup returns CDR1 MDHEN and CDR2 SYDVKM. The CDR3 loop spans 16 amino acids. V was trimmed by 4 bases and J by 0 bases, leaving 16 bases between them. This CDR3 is CASSSTGTWSSYEQYF. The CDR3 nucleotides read TGTGCCAGCAGTTCAACCGGGACTTGGAGCTCCTACGAGCAGTACTTC.

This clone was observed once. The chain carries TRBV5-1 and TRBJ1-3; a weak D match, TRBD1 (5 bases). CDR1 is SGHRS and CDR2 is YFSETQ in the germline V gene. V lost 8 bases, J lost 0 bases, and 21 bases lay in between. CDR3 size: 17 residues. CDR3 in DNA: TGCGCCAGTGCGGAGGGACGGAACCCTTCCTCTGGAAACACCATATATTTT. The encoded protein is CASAEGRNPSSGNTIYF. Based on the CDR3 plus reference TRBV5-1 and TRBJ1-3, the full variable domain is KAGVTQTPRYLIKTRGQQVTLSCSPISGHRSVSWYQQTPGQGLQFLFEYFSETQRNKGNFPGRFSGRQFSNSRSEMNVSTLELGDSALYLCASAEGRNPSSGNTIYFGEGSWLTVV.

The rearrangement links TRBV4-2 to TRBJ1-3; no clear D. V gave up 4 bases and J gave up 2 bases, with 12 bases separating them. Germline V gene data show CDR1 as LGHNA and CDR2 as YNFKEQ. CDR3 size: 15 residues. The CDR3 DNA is TGTGCCAGCAGCCCGAGCGAGAGGGCTGGAAACACCATATATTTT. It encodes CASSPSERAGNTIYF.

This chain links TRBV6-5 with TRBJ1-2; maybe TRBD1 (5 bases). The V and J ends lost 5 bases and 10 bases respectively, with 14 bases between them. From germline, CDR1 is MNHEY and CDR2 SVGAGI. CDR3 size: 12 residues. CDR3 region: CASSPRGGIYTF. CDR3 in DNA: TGTGCCAGCAGTCCCCGGGGGGGGATCTACACCTTC.

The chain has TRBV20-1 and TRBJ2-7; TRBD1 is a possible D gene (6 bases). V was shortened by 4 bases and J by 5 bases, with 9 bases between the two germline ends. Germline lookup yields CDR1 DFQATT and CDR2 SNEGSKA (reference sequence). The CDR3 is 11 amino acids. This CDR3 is CSATNRDEQYF. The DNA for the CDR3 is TGCAGTGCTACTAACAGGGACGAGCAGTACTTC.

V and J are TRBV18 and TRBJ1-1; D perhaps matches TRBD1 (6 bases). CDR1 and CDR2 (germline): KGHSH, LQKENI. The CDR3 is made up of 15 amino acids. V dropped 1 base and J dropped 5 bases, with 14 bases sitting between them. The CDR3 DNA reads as TGTGCCAGCTCACCACAGAATACAGGGATTACTGAAGCTTTCTTT. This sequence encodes CASSPQNTGITEAFF.

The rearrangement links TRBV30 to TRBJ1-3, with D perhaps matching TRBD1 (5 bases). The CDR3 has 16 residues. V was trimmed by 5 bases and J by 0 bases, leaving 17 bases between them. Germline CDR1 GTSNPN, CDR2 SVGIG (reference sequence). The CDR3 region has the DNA TGTGCCTGGCAGATCGGGGACTCACACTCTGGAAACACCATATATTTT. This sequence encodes CAWQIGDSHSGNTIYF.

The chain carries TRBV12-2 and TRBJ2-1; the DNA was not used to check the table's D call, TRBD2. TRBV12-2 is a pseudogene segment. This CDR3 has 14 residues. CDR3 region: CASRSSESEDEQFF. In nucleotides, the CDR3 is TGTGCAAGTCGCAGTTCCGAAAGCGAGGATGAGCAGTTCTTC.

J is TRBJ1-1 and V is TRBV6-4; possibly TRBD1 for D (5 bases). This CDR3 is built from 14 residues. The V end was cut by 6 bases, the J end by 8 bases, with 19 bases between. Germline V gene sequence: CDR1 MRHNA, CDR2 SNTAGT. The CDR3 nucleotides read TGTGCCAGCAGGACCGGGGAGAACGGGGGGGAAGCTTTCTTT. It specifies CASRTGENGGEAFF.

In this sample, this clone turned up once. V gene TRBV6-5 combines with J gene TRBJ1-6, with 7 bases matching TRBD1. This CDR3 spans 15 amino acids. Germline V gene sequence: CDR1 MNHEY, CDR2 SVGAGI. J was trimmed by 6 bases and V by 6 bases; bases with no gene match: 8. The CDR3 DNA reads TGTGCCAGCAGCTTGACAGGGTCGGGTAATTCACCCCTCCACTTT. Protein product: CASSLTGSGNSPLHF.

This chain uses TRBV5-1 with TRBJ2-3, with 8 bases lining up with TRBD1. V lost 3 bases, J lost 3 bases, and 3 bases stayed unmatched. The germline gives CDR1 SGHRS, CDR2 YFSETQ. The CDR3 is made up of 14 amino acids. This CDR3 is CASSWQGATDTQYF. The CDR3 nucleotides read TGCGCCAGCAGCTGGCAGGGGGCAACAGATACGCAGTATTTT.

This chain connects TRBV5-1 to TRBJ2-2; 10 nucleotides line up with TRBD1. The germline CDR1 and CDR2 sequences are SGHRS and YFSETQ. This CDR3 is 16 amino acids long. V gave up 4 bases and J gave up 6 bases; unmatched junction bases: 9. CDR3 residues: CASSLSGTGASGELFF. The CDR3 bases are TGCGCCAGCAGCCTGTCCGGGACAGGGGCCTCCGGGGAGCTGTTTTTT.

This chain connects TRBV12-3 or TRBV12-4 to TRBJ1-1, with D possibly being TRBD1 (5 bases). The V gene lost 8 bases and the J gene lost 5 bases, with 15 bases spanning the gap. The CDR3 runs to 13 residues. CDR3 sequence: CASVFGQRTEAFF. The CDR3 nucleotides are TGTGCCAGCGTCTTCGGACAAAGGACTGAAGCTTTCTTT.